Below are 30 T cell receptor beta chains sequenced from a single sample in a study of shared T cell receptors in the human thymus. Only in-frame clones appear in the TCRdb table, and some are missing; sequencing was by immunoSEQ multiplex PCR. The table records over 450,000 clones, 78% of them present only once. These sequences were also reported in another study, on human thymus T cells.

The sequenced material came from thymocytes. These receptors were taken from a boy under two years old with a congenital heart defect.

The J gene is TRBJ2-5, the V gene TRBV15; 7 nucleotides agree with TRBD2. CDR1 LNHNV and CDR2 YYDKDF come from the germline V gene (reference sequence). The CDR3 totals 17 residues. The ends lost 5 bases at V and 2 bases at J; junction bases unmatched: 14. CDR3 bases: TGTGCCACCAGCCCCGGGGCATGGGGAGGGCGGCAAGAGACCCAGTACTTC. Encoded protein: CATSPGAWGGRQETQYF.

This clone appeared a few times. The V and J genes are TRBV6-1 and TRBJ2-7, with 11 bases fitting TRBD2. The CDR3 is made up of 20 amino acids. V was clipped by 4 bases and J by 2 bases; unmatched bases: 19. Germline V CDR1 and CDR2: MNHNS, SASEGT. CDR3 in amino acids: CASSVTSKYSGTSGTYEQYF. The CDR3 DNA reads TGTGCCAGCAGTGTCACCTCTAAATACTCCGGGACTAGCGGAACCTACGAGCAGTACTTC.

The rearrangement links TRBV5-6 to TRBJ2-7; 8 bases agree with TRBD2. CDR3 length: 13 amino acids. CDR1 is SGHDT and CDR2 is YYEEEE in the germline V gene. The V and J ends lost 1 base and 4 bases, in that order; junction bases with no gene match: 1. Here the CDR3 reads CASSLRLAYEQYF. The CDR3 bases are TGTGCCAGCAGCTTGCGACTAGCGTACGAGCAGTACTTC.

The rearrangement uses TRBV4-3 and TRBJ2-7, with D perhaps TRBD2 (5 bases). This CDR3 is 14 amino acids long. Germline-derived CDR1 and CDR2 are LGHNA and YSLEER. Trimming removed 4 bases at V and 6 bases at J, with 16 bases between. The CDR3 DNA follows: TGCGCCAGCAGCCGGGCGGGCCCTGCCACCGAGCAGTACTTC. This sequence encodes CASSRAGPATEQYF.

V is TRBV13 and J is TRBJ1-1; D gene unclear. Germline CDR1 and CDR2: PRHDT and FYEKMQ (reference sequence). The CDR3 has 13 residues. Trimming pared 2 bases from V and 2 bases from J, leaving 6 bases between. The CDR3 sequence is CASSLNPNTEAFF. As DNA, the CDR3 is TGTGCCAGCAGCTTAAATCCAAACACTGAAGCTTTCTTT.

V usage is TRBV7-7 and J usage is TRBJ2-5; D is possibly TRBD2 (6 bases). The V and J ends lost 2 bases and 0 bases respectively, with 19 bases between them. CDR1 is SSHAT, CDR2 FNYEAQ, per germline (reference sequence). The CDR3 contains 18 residues. CDR3 region: CASSLSRPGGRYQETQYF. CDR3 sequence (DNA): TGTGCCAGCAGCTTATCCCGTCCCGGGGGAAGGTACCAAGAGACCCAGTACTTC.

The chain carries TRBV29-1 and TRBJ1-3; TRBD1 agrees at 7 bases. The J segment lost 4 bases and the V segment lost 4 bases, leaving 10 bases of the junction unmatched. The CDR3 has 15 amino acids. Germline V lookup: CDR1 SQVTM, CDR2 ANQGSEA. This CDR3 is CSVALTGRNGNTIYF. For the CDR3, the DNA is TGCAGCGTTGCTCTGACAGGGCGAAACGGAAACACCATATATTTT.

This clone was seen a handful of times. The chain recombines TRBV6-1 with TRBJ2-7; TRBD1 agrees at 7 bases. Germline CDR1 MNHNS, CDR2 SASEGT. The ends lost 0 bases at V and 9 bases at J; junction bases unmatched: 5. The CDR3 runs to 13 residues. The CDR3, as DNA: TGTGCCAGCAGTGAAGCGCTGACAGGGCTGCAGTACTTC. Translated, it gives CASSEALTGLQYF.

In this sample, this clone turned up a few times. The genes are TRBV27 and TRBJ2-1; 8 nucleotides agree with TRBD2. Losses at the gene ends were 3 bases for V and 4 bases for J; bases not matched to a gene: 8. CDR1 is MNHEY, CDR2 SMNVEV, per germline (reference sequence). The CDR3 is 16 residues long. In DNA, the CDR3 is TGTGCCAGCAGTTTCCTCGGGACTAGAAGTTACAATGAGCAGTTCTTC. Its protein product is CASSFLGTRSYNEQFF.

The J gene is TRBJ1-5, the V gene TRBV28; TRBD1 aligns across 9 bases. The CDR3 loop spans 17 amino acids. Germline trimming cut 2 bases from V and 0 bases from J; bases unmatched to any gene: 5. Germline V lookup: CDR1 MDHEN, CDR2 SYDVKM. CDR3 nucleotides: TGTGCCAGCAGTTTACGAATGGACAGGGGTAGCAATCAGCCCCAGCATTTT. Protein: CASSLRMDRGSNQPQHF.

The rearrangement joins TRBV25-1 to TRBJ2-5, with TRBD2 matching 10 bases. After removal of 3 bases from V and 5 bases from J, the junction contained 9 bases not matched to a gene. This CDR3 comprises 16 residues. In germline, CDR1 is MGHDK, CDR2 SYGVNS. The CDR3 DNA reads as TGTGCCAGCAGTGACTATCTAGCGGGAGCGGAGGAGACCCAGTACTTC. This translates into CASSDYLAGAEETQYF.

This clone was seen a handful of times. The rearrangement links TRBV5-6 to TRBJ1-3, with 7 bases matching TRBD1. The germline V gene encodes CDR1 SGHDT and CDR2 YYEEEE. J was trimmed by 2 bases and V by 5 bases; bases with no gene match: 7. This CDR3 is built from 15 residues. CDR3 sequence (DNA): TGTGCCAGCAGTTACAGGGGAATTCCTGGAAACACCATATATTTT. Protein product: CASSYRGIPGNTIYF.

This CDR3 is CASSEGGRTSGPYEQYF. DNA of the CDR3: TGTGCCAGCAGTGAGGGCGGTAGGACTAGCGGTCCCTACGAGCAGTACTTC. The rearrangement uses TRBV2 and TRBJ2-7; 10 bases match TRBD2. The V and J ends lost 3 bases and 2 bases, in that order; junction bases with no gene match: 10. CDR3 length: 17 amino acids. The V gene's germline CDR1 is SNHLY and CDR2 FYNNEI.

The chain combines TRBV28 with TRBJ2-6; 7 nucleotides match TRBD1. The CDR3 covers 15 residues. The V segment lost 8 bases and the J segment 0 bases; nucleotides outside the gene matches: 4. Germline-derived CDR1 and CDR2 are MDHEN and SYDVKM. The chain's CDR3 is CASRDRYSGANVLTF. The CDR3 DNA is TGTGCCAGCCGGGACAGATACTCTGGGGCCAACGTCCTGACTTTC.

The chain has TRBV28 and TRBJ2-7, with 7 positions matching TRBD1. J was trimmed by 6 bases and V by 4 bases; bases with no gene match: 15. Germline CDR1 reads MDHEN; CDR2 reads SYDVKM. The length of the CDR3 is 16 residues. DNA of the CDR3: TGTGCCAGCAGTTGCCAGGACAGGAAAGGGCCTTGCGAGCAGTACTTC. This translates into CASSCQDRKGPCEQYF.

Only a few counts were recorded for this clone. This chain uses TRBV5-5 with TRBJ1-3; TRBD1 is a possible D gene (5 bases). The germline CDR1 and CDR2 sequences are SGHKS and YYEKEE (reference sequence). The V end lost 5 bases, the J end lost 2 bases, and 14 bases lay between the germline ends. CDR3 length: 15 residues. The CDR3 loop is CASSKEGFPGNTIYF. The CDR3 DNA reads as TGTGCCAGCAGTAAGGAGGGGTTCCCTGGAAACACCATATATTTT.

The chain carries TRBV30 and TRBJ1-5, with 11 bases fitting TRBD1. With V trimmed by 2 bases and J by 0 bases, 9 bases remained unmatched. The CDR3 length is 18 residues. In germline, CDR1 is GTSNPN, CDR2 SVGIG (reference sequence). The CDR3 DNA reads as TGTGCCTGGAGTCCCCGGGACAGGGGGATCTATAGCAATCAGCCCCAGCATTTT. It encodes CAWSPRDRGIYSNQPQHF.

This chain links TRBV5-6 with TRBJ2-7, with TRBD1 as a possible D gene (6 bases). This CDR3 is built from 15 residues. The V gene's germline CDR1 is SGHDT and CDR2 YYEEEE. Trimming removed 4 bases from V and 6 bases from J, with 20 bases in between. CDR3 nucleotides: TGTGCCAGCAGCCCCCGGTGGCAGGGGAACGCCGAGCAGTACTTC. It codes for CASSPRWQGNAEQYF.

This rearrangement joins TRBV19 to TRBJ1-2; TRBD1 matches at 9 bases. The J segment lost 4 bases and the V segment lost 3 bases, leaving 3 bases of the junction unmatched. The CDR3 covers 14 residues. Per germline, CDR1 LNHDA and CDR2 SQIVND (reference sequence). The CDR3 is CASSIRDRAYGYTF. The CDR3 coding sequence is TGTGCCAGTAGTATCCGGGACAGGGCCTATGGCTACACCTTC.

For the CDR3, the DNA is TGTGCCAGCATCGGGACAGGGCAATATAACTATGGCTACACCTTC. Residues: CASIGTGQYNYGYTF. The rearrangement joins TRBV6-5 to TRBJ1-2, with TRBD1 matching over 9 bases. The CDR3 loop spans 15 amino acids. The germline CDR1 and CDR2 sequences are MNHEY and SVGAGI. V shed 7 bases and J 1 base; nucleotides not matched to a gene: 7.

This chain links TRBV5-1 with TRBJ2-2; 8 positions match TRBD2. V lost 1 base to trimming and J lost 7 bases; unmatched junction nucleotides: 12. From germline, CDR1 is SGHRS and CDR2 YFSETQ. CDR3 length: 17 residues. The chain's CDR3 is CASSLWGLEGPGGELFF. As DNA, the CDR3 is TGCGCCAGCAGCTTGTGGGGACTAGAGGGGCCCGGCGGGGAGCTGTTTTTT.

The chain carries TRBV4-3 and TRBJ2-7; perhaps TRBD1 as D (6 bases). The germline CDR1 and CDR2 sequences are LGHNA and YSLEER. This CDR3 contains 14 residues. With 6 bases removed from V and 3 bases from J, the gap between germline ends came to 15 bases. In DNA form, the CDR3 reads TGCGCCAGCAGTTTGGGACACGGCAACTACGAGCAGTACTTC. As protein: CASSLGHGNYEQYF.

This clone was seen once. The chain has TRBV6-1 and TRBJ1-5; D is unclear. Germline V lookup: CDR1 MNHNS, CDR2 SASEGT. The CDR3 has 17 amino acids. Trimming took off 0 bases at V and 0 bases at J, with 12 bases between the two ends. The CDR3 region is CASSEARRTDSNQPQHF. The CDR3, as DNA: TGTGCCAGCAGTGAAGCGCGGAGGACGGATAGCAATCAGCCCCAGCATTTT.

The rearrangement joins TRBV30 to TRBJ2-5, with D unresolved. The germline V gene has CDR1 GTSNPN and CDR2 SVGIG (reference sequence). V was clipped by 0 bases and J by 7 bases, with 12 bases between them. The length of the CDR3 is 13 residues. CDR3 in DNA: TGTGCCTGGAGTGTCTCAAGCCGGAGGACCCAGTACTTC. It translates to CAWSVSSRRTQYF.

The CDR3 coding sequence is TGTGCCACCGGGGGAGTCCAAAATCAGCCCCAGCATTTT. Amino acid sequence: CATGGVQNQPQHF. V is TRBV10-3 and J is TRBJ1-5, with D perhaps matching TRBD1 (5 bases). Looked up from germline, CDR1 is ENHRY and CDR2 is SYGVKD. This CDR3 comprises 13 residues. V lost 10 bases and J 4 bases, leaving 14 bases between the germline ends.

The V call is TRBV5-6, the J call TRBJ2-7; D is possibly TRBD1 (5 bases). Germline CDR1 and CDR2: SGHDT and YYEEEE. V shed 5 bases and J shed 5 bases, with 14 bases lying between them. This CDR3 contains 13 residues. CDR3 region: CASSNRGTDEQYF. The CDR3 nucleotides read TGTGCCAGCAGTAATAGGGGCACGGACGAGCAGTACTTC.

This clone has just a few counts. This CDR3 is CASSVAVTTETQYF. The CDR3 region has the DNA TGTGCCAGCAGCGTAGCTGTGACGACTGAGACCCAGTACTTC. The J gene is TRBJ2-5, the V gene TRBV9; D is unresolved. The CDR3 extends over 14 amino acids. Trimming removed 0 bases at V and 5 bases at J, with 11 bases between. Germline V gene data show CDR1 as SGDLS and CDR2 as YYNGEE.

With respect to this clone: Different DNA sequences within this sample yield the same CDR3. This chain links TRBV5-6 with TRBJ2-7; maybe TRBD1 (5 bases). The CDR3 runs to 13 residues. Trimming took 0 bases from V and 3 from J, leaving 7 bases between them. Germline CDR1 reads SGHDT; CDR2 reads YYEEEE. The CDR3 DNA is TGTGCCAGCAGCTTGGGGGGCCGCTACGAGCAGTACTTC. Translation: CASSLGGRYEQYF.

This chain uses TRBV6-5 with TRBJ1-2; D not certain. V was shortened by 6 bases and J by 14 bases, with 16 bases between the two germline ends. Per the germline V gene, CDR1 is MNHEY and CDR2 is SVGAGI. The CDR3 totals 11 residues. CDR3 DNA sequence: TGTGCCAGCAGAGTCTCCGGAACAGTGACCTTC. It is translated as CASRVSGTVTF.

The V and J genes are TRBV4-2 and TRBJ1-5; D gene uncertain. V dropped 0 bases and J dropped 6 bases, with 15 bases sitting between them. Germline V gene data show CDR1 as LGHNA and CDR2 as YNFKEQ. CDR3 length: 16 amino acids. The CDR3 loop reads CASSQELGSRCQPQHF. The CDR3, as DNA: TGTGCCAGCAGCCAAGAATTGGGCAGCCGGTGTCAGCCCCAGCATTTT.